This T cell receptor beta chain was captured in a study of shared clonotypes between healthy human individuals. Study as a whole: CD4 naive and memory got three plates each, CD8 naive two, CD8 memory one.

This table comes from immunoSEQ multiplex PCR, and its TCRdb copy is limited to in-frame clones, with some not included. This repertoire shows 2 million to 3 million clones, roughly 93% found once; its top ten account for about 0.34%. Germline V gene lookup returns CDR1 ENHRY and CDR2 SYGVKD. The CDR3 covers 15 residues. The trim removed 6 bases at V and 5 bases at J, leaving 4 bases unmatched. Study-wide results and caveats: Genetic and exposure-history diversity was limited by the small donor number.

Donation came from healthy HIV-negative adults that had no recent acute infections or vaccinations. It was into CD45RA+ naive and CD45RA-negative memory subsets that the CD4+ cells were split. Regarding this clone: The antigen is unknown.

The sample comprised naive CD4+ T cells from PBMCs. The subset is: CD45RA+ positively selected. The receptor comes from a man younger than 30 in good health. Some clones in this sample may be carry-over from other donors' samples. The chain joins TRBV10-3 to TRBJ2-3; 14 bases agree with TRBD2. CDR3 in amino acids: CAIRTSGRAVDTQYF. The CDR3 DNA is TGTGCCATCAGGACTAGCGGGAGGGCCGTAGATACGCAGTATTTT.